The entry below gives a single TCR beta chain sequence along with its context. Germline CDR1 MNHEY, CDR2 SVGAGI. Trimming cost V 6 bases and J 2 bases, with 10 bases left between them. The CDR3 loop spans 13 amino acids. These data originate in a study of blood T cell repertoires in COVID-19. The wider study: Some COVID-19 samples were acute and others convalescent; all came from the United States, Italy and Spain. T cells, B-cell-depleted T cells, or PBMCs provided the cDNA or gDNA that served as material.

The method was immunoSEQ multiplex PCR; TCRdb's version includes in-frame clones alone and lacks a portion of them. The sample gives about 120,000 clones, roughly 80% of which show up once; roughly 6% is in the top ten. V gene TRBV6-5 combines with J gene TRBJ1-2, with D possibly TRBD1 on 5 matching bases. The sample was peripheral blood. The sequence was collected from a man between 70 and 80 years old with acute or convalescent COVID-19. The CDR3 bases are TGTGCCAGCAGGGGGGGGGTCAACTATGGCTACACCTTC. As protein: CASRGGVNYGYTF.